A selection of T cell receptor beta chains follows, all from one sample in a study of Ad26.COV2.S vaccination and SARS-CoV-2 variants. Libraries were prepared by immunoSEQ multiplex PCR; TCRdb keeps only in-frame clonotypes and omits some of them. This sample has fewer than 400,000 clones; roughly 88% occur once, and the top ten carry 5% to 6.5%. Here the sequenced sample was peripheral blood, taken in a trial of Ad26.COV2.S vaccine versus placebo. Receptors were obtained from a person aged 18 to 59 who received the Ad26.COV2.S COVID-19 vaccine or a placebo. Both conserved end residues are part of each CDR3. The D gene is left open where the match is weak.

D gene,V gene,J gene,CDR3 protein,CDR3 DNA
.,TRBV29-1,TRBJ2-2,CSVEDQIGGGGELFF,TGCAGCGTTGAAGATCAGATCGGGGGTGGCGGGGAGCTGTTTTTT
.,TRBV27,TRBJ1-2,CASSLSMGTYGYTF,TGTGCCAGCAGTTTATCGATGGGAACCTATGGCTACACCTTC
.,TRBV6-2/TRBV6-3,TRBJ1-1,CASSWMGLGEAFF,TGTGCCAGCAGTTGGATGGGCCTAGGTGAAGCTTTCTTT
TRBD1,TRBV4-3,TRBJ1-4,CASSQEIPGGAEKLFF,TGCGCCAGCAGCCAAGAAATCCCAGGGGGAGCAGAAAAACTGTTTTTT
.,TRBV29-1,TRBJ1-1,CSANSLGRDTEAFF,TGCAGCGCTAACAGTCTTGGGCGGGACACTGAAGCTTTCTTT
.,TRBV30,TRBJ2-6,CAWPAGRVPSSGANVLTF,TGTGCCTGGCCCGCGGGCAGGGTCCCCTCCTCTGGGGCCAACGTCCTGACTTTC
.,TRBV27,TRBJ2-2,CASSLFSAAGELFF,TGTGCCAGCAGTTTATTCTCAGCCGCCGGGGAGCTGTTTTTT
TRBD1,TRBV5-4,TRBJ1-1,CASNPRTGGHTEAFF,TGTGCCAGCAACCCCCGGACAGGGGGGCACACTGAAGCTTTCTTT
TRBD1,TRBV19,TRBJ1-1,CASSIGWTGLSTEAFF,TGTGCCAGTAGTATAGGTTGGACAGGGCTTTCTACTGAAGCTTTCTTT
.,TRBV6-5,TRBJ2-7,CASSYSGTYEQYF,TGTGCCAGCAGTTACAGCGGAACCTACGAGCAGTACTTC
.,TRBV7-2,TRBJ2-5,CASSFGNNQETQYF,TGTGCCAGCAGCTTCGGGAATAACCAAGAGACCCAGTACTTC
TRBD1,TRBV14,TRBJ1-6,CASSQDFGTGSSPLHF,TGTGCCAGCAGCCAAGACTTTGGGACAGGGAGTTCACCCCTCCACTTT
.,TRBV5-4,TRBJ1-1,CASSLQANTEAFF,TGTGCCAGCAGCTTACAGGCGAACACTGAAGCTTTCTTT
.,TRBV27,TRBJ1-2,CASRAGGGRVDGYTF,TGTGCCAGCAGAGCCGGAGGTGGCCGGGTAGACGGCTACACCTTC
TRBD2,TRBV5-8,TRBJ2-1,CASSPLRLAGDWDEQFF,TGTGCCAGCAGCCCACTTCGACTAGCGGGAGATTGGGATGAGCAGTTCTTC